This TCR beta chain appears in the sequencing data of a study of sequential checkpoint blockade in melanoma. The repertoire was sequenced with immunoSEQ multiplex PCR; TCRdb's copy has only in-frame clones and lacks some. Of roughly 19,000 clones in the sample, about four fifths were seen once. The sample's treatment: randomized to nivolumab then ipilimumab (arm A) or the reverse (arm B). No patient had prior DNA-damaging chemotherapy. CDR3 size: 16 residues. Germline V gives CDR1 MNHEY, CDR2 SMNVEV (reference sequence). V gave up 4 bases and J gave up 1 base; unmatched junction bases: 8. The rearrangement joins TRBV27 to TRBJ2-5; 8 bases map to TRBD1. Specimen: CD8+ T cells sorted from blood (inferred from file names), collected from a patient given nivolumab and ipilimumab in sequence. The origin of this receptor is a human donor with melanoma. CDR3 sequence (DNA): TGTGCCAGCAGTTCCCTCGGGGACAGGCCCCAAGAGACCCAGTACTTC. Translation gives CASSSLGDRPQETQYF.